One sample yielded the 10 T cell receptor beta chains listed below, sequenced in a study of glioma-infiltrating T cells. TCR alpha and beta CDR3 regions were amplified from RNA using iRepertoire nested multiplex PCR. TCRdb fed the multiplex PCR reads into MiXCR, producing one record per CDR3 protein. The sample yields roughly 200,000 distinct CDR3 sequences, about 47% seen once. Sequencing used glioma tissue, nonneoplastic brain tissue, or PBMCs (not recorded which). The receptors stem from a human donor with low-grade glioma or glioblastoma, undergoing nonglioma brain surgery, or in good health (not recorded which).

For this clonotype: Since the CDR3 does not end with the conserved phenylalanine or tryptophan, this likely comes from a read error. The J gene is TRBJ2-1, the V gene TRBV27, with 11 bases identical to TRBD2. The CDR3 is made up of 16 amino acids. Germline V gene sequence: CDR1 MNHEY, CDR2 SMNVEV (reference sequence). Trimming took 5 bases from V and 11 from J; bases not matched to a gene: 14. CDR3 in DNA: TGTGCCAGCAGTCCCTCCCCACGGACTAGCGGGCTTCAGCAGTTCCTC. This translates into CASSPSPRTSGLQQFL.

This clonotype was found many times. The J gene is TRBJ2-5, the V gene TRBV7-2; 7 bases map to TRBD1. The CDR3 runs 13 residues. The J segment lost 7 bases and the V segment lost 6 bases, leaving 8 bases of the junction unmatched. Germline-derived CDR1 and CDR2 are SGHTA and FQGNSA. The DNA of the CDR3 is TGTGCCAGCAGTATGGGACAGTACGGGACCCAGTACTTC. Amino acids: CASSMGQYGTQYF.

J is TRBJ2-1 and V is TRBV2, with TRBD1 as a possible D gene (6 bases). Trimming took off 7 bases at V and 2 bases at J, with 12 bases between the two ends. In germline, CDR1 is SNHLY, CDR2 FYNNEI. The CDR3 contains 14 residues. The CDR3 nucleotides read TGTGCCAGCACGGACAGTGCCGCCTACAATGAGCAGTTCTTC. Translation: CASTDSAAYNEQFF.

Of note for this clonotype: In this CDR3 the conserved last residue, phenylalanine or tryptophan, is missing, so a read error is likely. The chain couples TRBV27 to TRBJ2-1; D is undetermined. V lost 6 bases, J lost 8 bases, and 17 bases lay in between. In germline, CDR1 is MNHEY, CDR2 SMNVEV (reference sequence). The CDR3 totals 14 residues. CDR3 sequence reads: CASRGIATRDEQFY. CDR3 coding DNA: TGTGCCAGCAGGGGAATAGCTACTCGCGATGAGCAGTTCTAC.

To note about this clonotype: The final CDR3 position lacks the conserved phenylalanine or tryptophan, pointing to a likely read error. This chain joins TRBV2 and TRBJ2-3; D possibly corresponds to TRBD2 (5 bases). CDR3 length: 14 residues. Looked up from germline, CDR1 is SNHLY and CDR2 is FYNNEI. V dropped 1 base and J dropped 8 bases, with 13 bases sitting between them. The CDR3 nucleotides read TGTGCCAGCAGTGAAGATGGTGTGGACTTTACGCAGTATCTT. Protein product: CASSEDGVDFTQYL.

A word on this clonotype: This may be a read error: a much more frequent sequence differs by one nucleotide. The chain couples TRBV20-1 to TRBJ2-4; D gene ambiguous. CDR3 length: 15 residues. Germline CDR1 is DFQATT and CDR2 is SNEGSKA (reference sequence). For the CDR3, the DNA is TGCAGTGCTAGAGACCCTGCGGAACCCAAAAACATTAAGTACTTC. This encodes CSARDPAEPKNIKYF.

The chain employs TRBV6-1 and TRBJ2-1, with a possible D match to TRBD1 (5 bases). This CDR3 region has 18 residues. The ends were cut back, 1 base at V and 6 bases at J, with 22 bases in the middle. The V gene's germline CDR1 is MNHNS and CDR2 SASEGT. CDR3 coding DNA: TGTGCCAGCAGTGAAGGGCTTCGGGCTAGGGGAAGGGGCAATGAGCAGTTCTTC. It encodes CASSEGLRARGRGNEQFF.

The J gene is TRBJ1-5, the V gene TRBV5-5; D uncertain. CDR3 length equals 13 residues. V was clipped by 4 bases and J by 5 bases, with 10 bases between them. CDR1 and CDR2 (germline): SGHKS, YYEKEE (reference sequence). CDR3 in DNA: TGTGCCAGCAGCACAAACAAGGATCAGCCCCAGCATTTT. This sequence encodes CASSTNKDQPQHF.

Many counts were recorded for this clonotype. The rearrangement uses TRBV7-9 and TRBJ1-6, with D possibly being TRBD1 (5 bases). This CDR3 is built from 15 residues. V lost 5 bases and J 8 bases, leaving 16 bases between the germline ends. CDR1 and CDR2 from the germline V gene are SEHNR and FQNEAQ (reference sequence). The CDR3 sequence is CASSPHLDRDSPLHF. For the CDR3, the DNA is TGTGCCAGCAGCCCCCACCTCGACAGAGATTCACCCCTCCACTTT. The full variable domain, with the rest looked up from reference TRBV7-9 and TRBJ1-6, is DTGVSQNPRHKITKRGQNVTFRCDPISEHNRLYWYRQTLGQGPEFLTYFQNEAQLEKSRLLSDRFSAERPKGSFSTLEIQRTEQGDSAMYLCASSPHLDRDSPLHFGNGTRLTVT.

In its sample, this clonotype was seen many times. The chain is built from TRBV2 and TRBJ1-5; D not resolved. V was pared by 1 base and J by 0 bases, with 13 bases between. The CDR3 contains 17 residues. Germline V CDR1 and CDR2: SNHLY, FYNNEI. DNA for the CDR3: TGTGCCAGCAGTGAAGGGGTAGGGTCGGTTAGCAATCAGCCCCAGCATTTT. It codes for CASSEGVGSVSNQPQHF. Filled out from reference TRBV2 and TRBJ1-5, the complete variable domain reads EPEVTQTPSHQVTQMGQEVILRCVPISNHLYFYWYRQILGQKVEFLVSFYNNEISEKSEIFDDQFSVERPDGSNFTLKIRSTKLEDSAMYFCASSEGVGSVSNQPQHFGDGTRLSIL.